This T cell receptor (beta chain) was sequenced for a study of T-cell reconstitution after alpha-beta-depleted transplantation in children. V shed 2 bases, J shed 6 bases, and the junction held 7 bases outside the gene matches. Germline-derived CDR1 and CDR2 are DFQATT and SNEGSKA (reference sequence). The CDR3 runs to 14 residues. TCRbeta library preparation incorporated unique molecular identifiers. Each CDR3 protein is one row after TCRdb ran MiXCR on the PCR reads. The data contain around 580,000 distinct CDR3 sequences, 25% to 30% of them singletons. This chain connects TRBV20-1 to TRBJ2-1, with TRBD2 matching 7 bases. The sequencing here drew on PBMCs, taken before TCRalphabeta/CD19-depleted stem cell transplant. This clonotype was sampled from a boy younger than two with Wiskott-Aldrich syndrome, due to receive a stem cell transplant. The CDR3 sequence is CSARKAGPSNEQFF. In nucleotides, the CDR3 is TGCAGTGCTAGAAAAGCGGGACCGTCCAATGAGCAGTTCTTC.